This T cell receptor beta chain is from a study of siplizumab effects on memory and regulatory T cells. Study-level points and caveats: Assignment of a naive or memory phenotype failed for roughly 80-96% of the proliferating CD4+ or CD8+ clones. Left unconfirmed was the suppressive function of proliferating Tregs from siplizumab cultures.

Germline assignment: CDR1 SGHAT and CDR2 FQNNGV. The CDR3 length is 16 residues. V lost 5 bases to trimming and J lost 4 bases; unmatched junction nucleotides: 11. Note on this clone: Its antigen is currently unknown.

The protocol was immunoSEQ multiplex PCR, while the TCRdb copy is restricted to in-frame clones and leaves out a portion. Here the sample spans about 120,000 clones, about 94% being singletons. The sample comprised non-Treg CD4+ T cells sorted from blood. The TCR sequence derives from a human donor in good health. The chain has TRBV11-2 and TRBJ2-1; 7 positions match TRBD1. CDR3: CASSTQSGTAYNEQFF. DNA for the CDR3: TGTGCCAGCAGCACCCAGTCCGGGACAGCTTACAATGAGCAGTTCTTC. Variable domain in full (rest from reference TRBV11-2 and TRBJ2-1): EAGVAQSPRYKIIEKRQSVAFWCNPISGHATLYWYQQILGQGPKLLIQFQNNGVVDDSQLPKDRFSAERLKGVDSTLKIQPAKLEDSAVYLCASSTQSGTAYNEQFFGPGTRLTVL.